This TCR beta chain was obtained from a study of cytomegalovirus exposure and HLA in healthy donors (dated 2017 in TCRdb). Background for the entire study: An earlier analysis of some 600 of the donors reported 276 Gb of sequence data and 95 million to 140 million unique TCR beta sequences obtained from some 170 million T cells. A separate validation cohort of 100 to 150 different subjects was used in addition to the 666-subject first cohort. Donor age, sex, ethnicity and CMV serostatus were compiled together with the repertoire data. Both class I and class II loci were covered by HLA typing, at four-digit resolution. Roughly 300 gigabases of sequencing data and 70 million to 100 million unique TCR sequences were included in an early release covering roughly 600 HLA-typed donors. The study aimed to test whether signatures of past pathogen exposure could be identified by cataloging public T cell receptors. Rather than using new phenotypic data, the later analysis identified candidate immune exposures from TCR beta sequences and from how often those sequences occurred across donors. To predict cytomegalovirus infection status, the study combined high-throughput TCR immunosequencing, statistical association of individual TCRs with disease status, and machine learning. Among 300 to 500 genotyped donors of the cohort, an average of around 220,000 unique TCR beta nucleotide sequences was sequenced per donor, of which 15% to 20% were non-productive. An earlier analysis of around 640 of the donors used high-throughput TCR beta sequencing to judge whether each TCR beta V gene segment behaved as functional or pseudogenic. Because of strong linkage in the cohort, five DR-DQ haplotypes were treated as single units for association and clustering. All discovery cohort repertoires had been generated on a single sequencing platform. Of the roughly 410 genotyped donors, 75% to 85% were placed in the genetic ancestry cluster associated with self-reported Caucasian donors. Genome-wide SNP genotypes for about three fifths of the roughly 670 donors were used in a later genetic analysis, which treated that subset as a discovery cohort. The number of donors typed differed by locus, with roughly 620-640 for A, B, C, DRB1 and DQB1, more than 500 for DQA1, some 570 for DPA1, and approximately 470 for DPB1. Using immunosequencing, the study profiled T cell repertoires from roughly 650 subjects and related those repertoires to cytomegalovirus serostatus. A later analysis re-analyzed previously published TCR beta repertoires from approximately 670 donors and added high-resolution HLA genotyping to study TCR occurrence patterns. What the research found in general, with its limitations: In an earlier analysis of about 600 of the donors, most TCR beta V segments appeared in productive rearrangements about 87% or about 30% of the time, broadly matching IMGT annotations. A later genetic analysis reported fewer N-insertions in productive TCRs among donors in an Asian-associated ancestry cluster than the roughly 670-donor mean. A later analysis reported that several top co-occurrence clusters appeared linked to parvovirus B19, influenza, CMV and Epstein-Barr virus. A further reported finding was that TCR beta sequences accurately predicted the HLA-A and HLA-B alleles for most subjects in the first cohort. The presence/absence analyses assumed that sequencing depth was roughly uniform across donors, and that assumption may not be true. Most CMV-associated TCR beta chains appeared to be HLA-restricted in a later analysis, and the HLA associations seemed to be driven largely by CMV exposure. Immune exposure information for the cohort was limited to CMV serostatus. The authors suggested that the approach could potentially be generalized to other disease states and immunological phenotypes. Some IMGT-functional V segments, including TRBV6-2 and TRBV6-3, could not be distinguished by the 87-base-pair reads and were therefore excluded. Because HLA typing was unavailable for some donors at each locus, only the typed subset was used in association tests. In a later analysis, HLA-associated TCR beta chains showed more clonal expansion and lower generation probabilities than non-associated chains that were equally common. Only TCR beta chains were sequenced in this cohort, and the absence of alpha or paired-chain data limited detectable features. Over 15 rarely observed V segments, including chromosome 9 orphons, were excluded from the earlier analysis of about 500 of the donors because counts were too low. Cytomegalovirus status was reported to be diagnosed by the classifier with high specificity and sensitivity in both the original and validation cohorts. In a later analysis, some 17,000 TCR beta sequences were associated with specific HLA alleles at a false discovery rate of 0.05. Correlated functional status among segregating V segments might be attributable to linkage disequilibrium, but an unknown experimental factor could not be ruled out. Most TCR sequences were observed very rarely across donors, whereas some public TCRs were present in many individuals. A few of the identified cytomegalovirus-associated TCR beta chains were confirmed in vitro to be specific for cytomegalovirus antigens. When HLA alleles, especially DR and DQ, strongly co-occurred, TCR associations were difficult to assign to individual alleles. A later genetic analysis associated a missense DCLRE1C variant with V-gene and J-gene trimming of TCR beta chains, and an independent cohort replicated the association. A cluster of highly shared sequence variants was judged likely to represent a technical artifact of the sequencing pipeline. A total of around 150 TCR beta chains were listed by the study as associated with cytomegalovirus. In a later analysis, the rate of TCR association differed among HLA loci, with DRB1 alleles having the most associated TCRs and HLA-C alleles having the fewest.

With respect to this clone: Its antigen is still unknown. Within one base of it there is no much larger clone, and no base qualities were kept.

The germline V gene (reference sequence) specifies SEHNR as CDR1 and FQNEAQ as CDR2. The CDR3 spans 15 residues, from the cysteine through the phenylalanine. CDR3 DNA is the only sequence kept; it has 45 bases, read in frame from the first base. V has 0 bases trimmed and J has 5 bases trimmed; junction bases matching no gene number 1. In total, 500 to 700 healthy bone marrow donors made up the cohort. All cohort members were sampled while nominally healthy, although unrecorded immune exposures were likely present. The donor was CMV seropositive and was included in the group of about 290 seropositive cohort members. Each donor provided a peripheral blood sample, and peripheral blood mononuclear cells were used for TCR beta sequencing. The Qiagen DNeasy Blood Extraction Kit was used to extract genomic DNA from the blood cell samples. Receptor libraries were prepared by the immunoSEQ multiplex PCR assay. A mixture of 60 forward primers for TCR Vbeta segments and 13 reverse primers for TCR Jbeta segments was used in the multiplex PCR. Amplification of the CDR3 region of rearranged TCR beta genes was performed with a multiplex PCR assay on genomic DNA. On the Illumina HiSeq System, the amplified TCR beta libraries were sequenced as 87-base-pair reads. Under the source paper's analysis protocol: Across the roughly 640 repertoires, a later analysis counted some 80 million unique TCR beta chains, about 10 million of which were shared by at least two donors. A nearest-neighbor algorithm error-corrected the raw reads and collapsed the reads into unique sequences, merging closely related sequences to remove PCR and sequencing errors. V, D and J gene segments were assigned by aligning CDR3 sequences to IMGT reference sequences. For a sequence to be retained, a match of at least six nucleotides was required to both a V gene segment and a J gene segment. Rearrangements were called productive when the CDR3 lacked stop codons and stayed in frame with V and J; all others were non-productive. CDR3 was defined by IMGT convention, running from the second conserved V-encoded cysteine to the conserved J-encoded phenylalanine. The earlier analysis of fewer than 700 of the donors excluded sequences that lacked an unambiguous match to a single V gene segment. In an earlier analysis of some 590 of the donors, a V segment was called functional when productive rearrangements were above 56.7%, and segregating when the standard deviation between donors exceeded 5%. A statistical classification framework was built to diagnose cytomegalovirus status from the catalog of TCR beta chain sequences. In a later analysis, TCR nucleotide sequences were compared against IMGT/GENE-DB human TR gene sequences so that V and J genes could be assigned. The TCRdist pipeline was used in a later analysis to assign CDR3 sequences and most-parsimonious VDJ recombination scenarios. In a later analysis, every TCR beta chain was defined by the combination of its CDR3 amino acid sequence and its V-gene family, and reads without a unique V-gene family were dropped. As a way to deal with suspected cross-contamination and a sequencing artifact, a later analysis dropped over 550 nucleotide sequences that were highly shared and had low generation probability. In a later analysis, a clonal expansion index for each public chain was calculated from normalized within-repertoire ranks of inferred template counts. Generation probabilities in a later analysis came from a VDJ recombination model fitted to out-of-frame rearrangements, and those results were checked against IGoR. In a later analysis, TCR-TCR, TCR-HLA and TCR-CMV co-occurrence was scored with hypergeometric tests, and a repertoire-size bias correction was applied to TCR pairs. A later analysis estimated false discovery rates by permuting HLA or CMV assignments 20 times. A later analysis grouped co-occurring TCRs with DBSCAN, adding TCRdist sequence similarity when clustering within HLA-allele-positive subsets. Co-occurrence clustering excluded repertoires with fewer than 30,000 or more than 120,000 public chains, plus five with anomalous nucleotide sharing. This is the immuneACCESS table as TCRdb keeps it, with only in-frame sequences that have V and J called. A part of the clones is gone; compared with another copy, unresolved V genes explain less than half, and the rest is unexplained. That table furnishes V, J and clone size, whereas the DNA furnished D and trimming. The sample table contains fewer than 120,000 clones; only one count was recorded for around 83% of them. Of the sample, just under 3% is held by the ten largest clones.

This clonotype originated in a woman aged 60-75 years in good health and CMV-seropositive. The V gene is TRBV7-9 and the J gene is TRBJ2-5, with TRBD2 identical over 12 junction bases. The sequenced sample consisted of PBMCs. At the DNA level, the sequence is TGTGCCAGCAGCTTAGCTCTAGCGGGAGGGGAGACCCAGTACTTC. Its translation is CASSLALAGGETQYF.